This TCR beta chain was captured in a study of blood T cell repertoires in COVID-19. On the study more broadly: Samples of COVID-19 (acute and convalescent) were obtained from the United States, Italy and Spain. Sources were T cells, B-cell-depleted T cells, or PBMCs; the material itself was cDNA or gDNA.

The CDR3 length is 13 residues. Germline V lookup: CDR1 SGHRS, CDR2 YFSETQ. Between the trimmed V and J ends, which lost 4 bases and 2 bases, there was a span of 9 bases. In the original workflow: Scientists estimated how many nucleated cells there were by amplifying reference gene primers. TCRdb's table, derived via immunoSEQ multiplex PCR, lists solely in-frame clones and lacks some. V and J calls and clone size are given by that table; D and trimming were obtained from the DNA. The data hold some 180,000 clones, with roughly 80% observed a single time. This clone was seen just once. The receptor was isolated from a man between 45 and 60 years old who had recovered from COVID-19. The specimen was peripheral blood. The chain links TRBV5-1 to TRBJ1-1; weak D call: TRBD1 (5 bases). CDR3 bases: TGCGCCAGCAGCCGACAGAGCAACACTGAAGCTTTCTTT. This translates into CASSRQSNTEAFF.